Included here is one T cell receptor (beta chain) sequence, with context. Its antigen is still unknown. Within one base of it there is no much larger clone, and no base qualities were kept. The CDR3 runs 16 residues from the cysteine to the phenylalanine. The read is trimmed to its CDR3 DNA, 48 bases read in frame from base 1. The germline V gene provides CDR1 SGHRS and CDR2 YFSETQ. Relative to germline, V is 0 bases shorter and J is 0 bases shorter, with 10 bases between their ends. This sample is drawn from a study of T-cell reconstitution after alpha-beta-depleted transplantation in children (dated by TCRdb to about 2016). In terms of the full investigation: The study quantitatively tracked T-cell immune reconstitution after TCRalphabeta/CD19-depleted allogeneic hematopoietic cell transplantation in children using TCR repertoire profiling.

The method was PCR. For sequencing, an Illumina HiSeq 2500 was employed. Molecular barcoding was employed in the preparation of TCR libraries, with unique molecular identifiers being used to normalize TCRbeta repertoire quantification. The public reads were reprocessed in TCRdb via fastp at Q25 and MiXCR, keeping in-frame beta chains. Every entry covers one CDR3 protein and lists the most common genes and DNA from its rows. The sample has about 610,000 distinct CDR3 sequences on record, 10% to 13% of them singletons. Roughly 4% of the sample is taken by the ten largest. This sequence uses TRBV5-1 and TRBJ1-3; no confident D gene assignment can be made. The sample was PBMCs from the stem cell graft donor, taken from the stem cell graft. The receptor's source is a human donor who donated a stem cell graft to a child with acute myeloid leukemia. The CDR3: CASSLETANSGNTIYF. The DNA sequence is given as TGCGCCAGCAGCTTGGAGACTGCCAACTCTGGAAACACCATATATTTT.